These T cell receptor beta chains were read from a single sample in a study of identifying expanded T cells in peripheral blood. Using immunoSEQ multiplex PCR, the repertoire was profiled, and TCRdb retains in-frame clones only, with some absent. This sample has tens of thousands of clones, with more than 70% found just once. The sample comprised blood. All receptors derive from a person aged 18 to 75 in good health. Each CDR3 is given with its conserved first and last residue. Each record gives: clone size, V gene, D gene, J gene, CDR3 protein, CDR3 DNA. A D gene is named only where the DNA matches it firmly. Size tells how often a clone was seen (once, few, many) or the class of an expanded clone, and some rows leave it out.

NA,TRBV7-9,NA,TRBJ1-4,CASRSAPGTPGEKLFF,TGTGCCAGCAGATCCGCTCCCGGGACACCGGGTGAAAAACTGTTTTTT
NA,TRBV10-3,NA,TRBJ2-5,CAIYKPGREDETQYF,TGTGCCATCTACAAACCGGGCAGGGAGGACGAGACCCAGTACTTC
NA,TRBV2,NA,TRBJ1-1,CASSRSGIATEAFF,TGTGCCAGCAGTAGGTCAGGGATCGCGACTGAAGCTTTCTTT
few,TRBV5-1,TRBD2,TRBJ2-7,CASSLTTSGSYEQYF,TGCGCCAGCAGCTTAACGACTAGCGGTTCCTACGAGCAGTACTTC
NA,TRBV2,NA,TRBJ1-6,CASIATGGSTSPLHF,TGTGCCAGCATAGCAACAGGAGGTTCTACTTCACCCCTCCACTTT
NA,TRBV10-3,NA,TRBJ1-5,CASREGFGNQPQHF,TGTGCCTCAAGAGAGGGTTTTGGCAATCAGCCCCAGCATTTT
NA,TRBV5-8,NA,TRBJ1-4,CASSLVGGVGEKLFF,TGTGCCAGCAGCTTGGTGGGGGGCGTCGGTGAAAAACTGTTTTTT
few,TRBV19,NA,TRBJ1-5,CASSIDPSRDQPQHF,TGTGCCAGTAGTATAGATCCGAGCAGGGATCAGCCCCAGCATTTT
NA,TRBV19,TRBD2,TRBJ2-5,CAIPLGGETQYF,TGTGCCATTCCCTTGGGGGGGGAGACCCAGTACTTC
NA,TRBV7-2,TRBD2,TRBJ2-7,CASSFGRTSAYEQYF,TGTGCCAGCAGCTTCGGACGTACTAGCGCCTACGAGCAGTACTTC